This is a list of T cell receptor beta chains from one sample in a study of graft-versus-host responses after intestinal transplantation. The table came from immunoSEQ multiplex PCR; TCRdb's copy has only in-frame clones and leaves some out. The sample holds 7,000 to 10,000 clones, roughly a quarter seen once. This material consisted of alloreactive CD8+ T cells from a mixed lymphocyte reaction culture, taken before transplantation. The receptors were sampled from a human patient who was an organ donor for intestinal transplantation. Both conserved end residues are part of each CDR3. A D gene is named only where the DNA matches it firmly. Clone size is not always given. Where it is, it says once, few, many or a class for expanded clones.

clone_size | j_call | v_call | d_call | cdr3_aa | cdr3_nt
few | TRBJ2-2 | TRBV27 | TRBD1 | CASSFPGQGAGELFF | TGTGCCAGCAGTTTCCCGGGACAGGGTGCCGGGGAGCTGTTTTTT
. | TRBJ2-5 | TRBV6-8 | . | CASSYTNQETQYF | TGTGCCAGCAGTTACACAAACCAAGAGACCCAGTACTTC
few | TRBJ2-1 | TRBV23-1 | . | CASSQSSFPQNEQFF | TGCGCCAGCAGTCAATCCTCTTTCCCTCAAAATGAGCAGTTCTTC
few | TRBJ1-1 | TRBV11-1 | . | CASSLSPGRDAFF | TGTGCCAGCAGCTTATCTCCGGGAAGGGATGCTTTCTTT
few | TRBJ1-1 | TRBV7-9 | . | CASSSGRGRAEAFF | TGTGCCAGCAGCTCCGGACGGGGAAGGGCTGAAGCCTTCTTT
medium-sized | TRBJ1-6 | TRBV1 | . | CTSSQGGYSYNSPLHF | TGCACCAGCAGCCAGGGGGGGTACTCCTATAATTCACCCCTCCACTTT
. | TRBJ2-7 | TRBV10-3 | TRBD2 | CAISETSGSYEQYF | TGTGCCATCAGTGAGACTAGCGGGAGTTACGAGCAGTACTTC
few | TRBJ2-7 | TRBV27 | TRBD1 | CASSLLGDRGREQYF | TGTGCCAGCAGTTTATTAGGGGACAGGGGAAGAGAGCAGTACTTC
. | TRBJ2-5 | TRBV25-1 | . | CASSDYSFGTQYF | TGTGCCAGCAGTGATTATTCCTTCGGGACCCAGTACTTC
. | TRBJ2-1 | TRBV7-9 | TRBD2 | CASSGTSAGNEQFF | TGTGCCAGCAGCGGGACTAGCGCGGGAAATGAGCAGTTCTTC
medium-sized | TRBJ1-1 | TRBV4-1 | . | CASSQVGANTEAFF | TGCGCCAGCAGCCAAGTAGGGGCGAACACTGAAGCTTTCTTT
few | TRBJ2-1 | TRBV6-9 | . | CASRPYFGENEQFF | TGTGCCAGCAGACCTTATTTTGGGGAAAATGAGCAGTTCTTC
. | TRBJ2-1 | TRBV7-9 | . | CASSPPLRNEQFF | TGTGCCAGCAGCCCCCCCCTACGGAATGAGCAGTTCTTC
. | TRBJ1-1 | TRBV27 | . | CASRFEAHESSLSTEAFF | TGTGCCAGCAGGTTCGAAGCGCACGAGAGTTCTTTGAGCACTGAAGCTTTCTTT
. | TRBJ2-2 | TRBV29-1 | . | CSVEVPGLHLTGELFF | TGCAGCGTTGAAGTGCCGGGCCTCCACCTGACCGGGGAGCTGTTTTTT
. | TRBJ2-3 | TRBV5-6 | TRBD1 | CASSLRDSSDTQYF | TGTGCCAGCAGCCTACGGGACAGCTCAGATACGCAGTATTTT
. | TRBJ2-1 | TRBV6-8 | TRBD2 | CASSPSGGPYEQFF | TGTGCCAGCAGCCCCTCGGGGGGGCCGTATGAGCAGTTCTTC
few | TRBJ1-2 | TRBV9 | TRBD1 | CASSVVGQGRGYTF | TGTGCCAGCAGCGTAGTGGGACAGGGGAGGGGCTACACCTTC
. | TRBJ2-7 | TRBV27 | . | CASSPSIAGTAYEQYF | TGTGCCAGCAGTCCGTCGATAGCGGGGACAGCCTACGAGCAGTACTTC
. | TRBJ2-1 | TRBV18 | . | CASSPPSSLAYNEQFF | TGTGCCAGCTCACCACCCTCGAGTCTCGCCTACAATGAGCAGTTCTTC
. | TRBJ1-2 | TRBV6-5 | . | CASSYTDSNYGYTF | TGTGCCAGCAGTTACACGGACAGTAACTATGGCTACACCTTC
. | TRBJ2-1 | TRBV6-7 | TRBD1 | CASSYFGQGSNEQFF | TGTGCCAGCAGTTACTTCGGACAGGGAAGCAATGAGCAGTTCTTC
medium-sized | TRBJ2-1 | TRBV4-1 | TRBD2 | CASSQLAGPLNEQFF | TGCGCCAGCAGCCAACTAGCGGGGCCCCTCAATGAGCAGTTCTTC
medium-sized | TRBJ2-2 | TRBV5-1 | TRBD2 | CASSLGLAGTGELFF | TGCGCCAGCAGCTTGGGACTAGCGGGCACCGGGGAGCTGTTTTTT
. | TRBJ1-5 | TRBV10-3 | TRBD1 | CAIGQGDQPQHF | TGTGCCATCGGACAGGGCGATCAGCCCCAGCATTTT
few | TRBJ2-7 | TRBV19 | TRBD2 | CASSSGLAYEQYF | TGTGCCAGTAGCTCGGGACTAGCTTACGAGCAGTACTTC
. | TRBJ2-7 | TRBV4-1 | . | CASSQDPRATYEQYF | TGCGCCAGCAGCCAAGATCCTAGAGCAACCTACGAGCAGTACTTC
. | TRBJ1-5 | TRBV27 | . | CASSLGVLQPQHF | TGTGCCAGCAGTTTAGGAGTGCTTCAGCCCCAGCATTTT
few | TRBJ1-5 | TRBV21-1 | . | CASSTSYSNQPQHF | TGTGCCAGCAGTACCTCATATAGCAATCAGCCCCAGCATTTT
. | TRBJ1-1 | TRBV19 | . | CASSNGGWSEAFF | TGTGCCAGTAGTAACGGAGGTTGGTCTGAAGCTTTCTTT
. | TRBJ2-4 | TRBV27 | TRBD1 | CASSLGGQNIQYF | TGTGCCAGCAGTTTAGGGGGACAGAATATTCAGTACTTC
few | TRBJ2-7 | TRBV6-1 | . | CASSEDGRYRSYEQYF | TGTGCCAGCAGTGAAGATGGCAGGTATCGCTCCTACGAGCAGTACTTC
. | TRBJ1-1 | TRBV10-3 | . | CAISDPQGIDTEAFF | TGTGCCATCAGTGACCCACAGGGCATCGACACTGAAGCTTTCTTT
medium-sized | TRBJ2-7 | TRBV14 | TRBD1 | CASSQVGQTYEQYF | TGTGCCAGCAGCCAAGTGGGACAGACCTACGAGCAGTACTTC
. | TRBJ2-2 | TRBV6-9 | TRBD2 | CASSYSNSGGRELFF | TGTGCCAGCAGTTACTCGAATAGCGGGGGCAGGGAGCTGTTTTTT
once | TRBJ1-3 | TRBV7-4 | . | CASSPRRGSTRGLNTMYF | TGTGCCAGCAGCCCCCGTAGGGGGTCCACCAGAGGACTAAACACCATGTATTTT
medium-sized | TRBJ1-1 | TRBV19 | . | CASSPGQWAFF | TGTGCCAGTAGTCCGGGCCAGTGGGCTTTCTTT
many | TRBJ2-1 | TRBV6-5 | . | CASSYTSSYNEQFF | TGTGCCAGCAGTTACACTAGCTCCTACAATGAGCAGTTCTTC
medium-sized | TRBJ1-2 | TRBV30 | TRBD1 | CAWSSGQGWLVDYGYTF | TGTGCCTGGAGTTCGGGACAGGGATGGCTAGTGGACTATGGCTACACCTTC
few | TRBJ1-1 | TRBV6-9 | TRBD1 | CASSYRGAEAFF | TGTGCCAGCAGTTACAGGGGGGCTGAAGCTTTCTTT
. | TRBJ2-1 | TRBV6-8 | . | CASSYTSSYNEQFF | TGTGCCAGCAGTTACACTAGCTCCTACAATGAGCAGTTCTTC
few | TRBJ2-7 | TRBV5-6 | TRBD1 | CASRAGTGLEQYF | TGTGCCAGCAGGGCAGGGACAGGCCTTGAGCAGTACTTC